The text below deals with one T cell receptor beta chain. Its matching antigen is unknown. The data derive from a study of T cells in localized non-small cell lung cancer. Study-wide points: Sequencing covered just one tumor region, so heterogeneity cannot be ruled out. Tumor showed lower T cell clonality than uninvolved adjacent lung, where it was highest. Elevated blood T cell density was associated with longer overall survival. In adjacent lung appeared a median 57 of the top 100 tumor clones.

The length of the CDR3 is 16 residues. Looked up from germline, CDR1 is WNHNN and CDR2 is SYGVQD (reference sequence). V trimming: 3 bases; J trimming: 2 bases; junction bases outside the gene matches: 7. Measured with immunoSEQ multiplex PCR; TCRdb has only the in-frame clones, and not every one. This sample has around 33,000 clones, with around 80% found just once. The clonotype originates from an older male donor with stage III squamous cell lung carcinoma. Sequencing was performed on peripheral blood, taken before any cancer treatment. The rearrangement links TRBV10-1 to TRBJ2-1; 7 bases are a match to TRBD2. The CDR3 nucleotides read TGCGCCAGCAGTGAAATCTCGAGCGGGGCCTACAATGAGCAGTTCTTC. As protein: CASSEISSGAYNEQFF.